The 31 T cell receptor beta chains in this list originate from one sample, sequenced in a study of blood T cell repertoires in COVID-19. Sequencing used immunoSEQ multiplex PCR; TCRdb keeps in-frame clones, though not all of them. The sample includes some 120,000 clones, about four fifths of them seen just once. The sample comprised peripheral blood. The receptors stem from a young man with COVID-19, enrolled during active disease.

This CDR3 is CASNGNNYGYTF. The CDR3 DNA is TGTGCCAGTAACGGGAATAACTATGGCTACACCTTC. V is TRBV19 and J is TRBJ1-2; D uncertain. Between the trimmed V and J ends, which lost 7 bases and 1 base, there was a span of 7 bases. The CDR3 is made up of 12 amino acids. The V gene's germline CDR1 is LNHDA and CDR2 SQIVND (reference sequence).

The J gene is TRBJ2-3, the V gene TRBV28; D is undetermined. The CDR3 spans 14 residues. Trimming removed 5 bases at V and 2 bases at J, with 11 bases between. Per the germline V gene, CDR1 is MDHEN and CDR2 is SYDVKM. The CDR3, as DNA: TGTGCCAGCAGTCCTGGAGTTTCCACAGATACGCAGTATTTT. As protein: CASSPGVSTDTQYF.

To note about this clone: The sample carries other DNA sequences with the same CDR3. The rearrangement links TRBV28 to TRBJ1-2; D may be TRBD1 (5 bases). Germline V gene lookup returns CDR1 MDHEN and CDR2 SYDVKM. The CDR3 totals 13 residues. Trimming left V 5 bases short and J 7 bases short, with 14 bases between. In DNA form, the CDR3 reads TGTGCCAGCAGTCTGGGAGGGGCAGGTGGCTACACCTTC. The encoded protein is CASSLGGAGGYTF.

J is TRBJ2-5 and V is TRBV6-5; D not resolved. The CDR3 spans 14 residues. Germline V lookup: CDR1 MNHEY, CDR2 SVGAGI. V lost 6 bases, J lost 5 bases, and 16 bases lay in between. The CDR3 DNA reads as TGTGCCAGCAGCGCTGACCTGAGGAAGGAGACCCAGTACTTC. Translating gives CASSADLRKETQYF.

The chain has TRBV4-2 and TRBJ2-1; D is undetermined. The CDR3 totals 14 residues. CDR1 is LGHNA and CDR2 is YNFKEQ in the germline V gene. Between the trimmed V and J ends, which lost 0 bases and 10 bases, there was a span of 13 bases. CDR3 in DNA: TGTGCCAGCAGCCAAGACCCCGGGTTGCGCGAGCAGTTCTTC. Its translation is CASSQDPGLREQFF.

About this clone: This sample also contains other DNA sequences that code for the same CDR3. The chain employs TRBV12-3 or TRBV12-4 and TRBJ1-1; 7 bases are a match to TRBD1. After removal of 0 bases from V and 6 bases from J, the junction contained 1 base not matched to a gene. This CDR3 region has 13 residues. The CDR3: CASSLAGGPEAFF. CDR3 nucleotide sequence: TGTGCCAGCAGTTTAGCAGGGGGCCCTGAAGCTTTCTTT.

The chain links TRBV2 to TRBJ1-2, with TRBD1 matching 9 bases. The trim removed 5 bases at V and 8 bases at J, leaving 6 bases unmatched. The CDR3 spans 13 residues. The V gene's germline CDR1 is SNHLY and CDR2 FYNNEI. CDR3 coding DNA: TGTGCCAGCAGTCCCGGACAGGGGCGAGGCTACACCTTC. It yields the protein CASSPGQGRGYTF.

This clone was detected once. The chain has TRBV7-3 and TRBJ1-4; D is unresolved. The CDR3 is 15 residues long. Trimming pared 5 bases from V and 0 bases from J, leaving 10 bases between. In germline, CDR1 is SGHTA, CDR2 FQGTGA. The CDR3 nucleotides are TGTGCCAGCAGCCCGGGGATTGCAACTAATGAAAAACTGTTTTTT. This codes for CASSPGIATNEKLFF.

J is TRBJ2-1 and V is TRBV6-5, with a weak D call TRBD2 (5 bases). Trimming shortened V by 2 bases and J by 4 bases, and 9 bases separated the two germline ends. Germline V lookup: CDR1 MNHEY, CDR2 SVGAGI. The CDR3 has 14 residues. This CDR3 is CASSYDGKYNEQFF. CDR3 bases: TGTGCCAGCAGTTACGACGGGAAATACAATGAGCAGTTCTTC.

The J gene is TRBJ1-5, the V gene TRBV4-1; 8 bases agree with TRBD1. Trimming removed 4 bases from V and 4 bases from J; junction bases left unmatched: 6. CDR3 size: 15 residues. Germline CDR1 reads MGHRA; CDR2 reads YSYEKL. The chain's CDR3 is CASSPHGQGNQPQHF. The CDR3 region has the DNA TGCGCCAGCAGCCCCCACGGACAGGGTAATCAGCCCCAGCATTTT.

The V gene is TRBV6-5, the J gene TRBJ2-3, with TRBD2 matching over 7 bases. The CDR3 is 14 amino acids. V trimming: 7 bases; J trimming: 3 bases; junction bases outside the gene matches: 7. The V gene's germline CDR1 is MNHEY and CDR2 SVGAGI. CDR3 sequence reads: CASKRERDTDTQYF. The CDR3 DNA follows: TGTGCCAGCAAACGGGAGCGGGATACAGATACGCAGTATTTT.

CDR3 in DNA: TGCGCCAGCAAAAAACTAGCGGGAGCCGAGGGCTACGAGCAGTACTTC. It codes for CASKKLAGAEGYEQYF. The J gene is TRBJ2-7, the V gene TRBV5-1; 11 positions match TRBD2. The CDR3 has 16 residues. V was pared by 6 bases and J by 3 bases, with 11 bases of the junction left unmatched. CDR1 and CDR2 (germline): SGHRS, YFSETQ.

The chain couples TRBV2 to TRBJ1-3; 7 bases are a match to TRBD1. The germline gives CDR1 SNHLY, CDR2 FYNNEI. This CDR3 is built from 15 residues. Losses at the gene ends were 6 bases for V and 4 bases for J; bases not matched to a gene: 9. The CDR3 sequence: CASRENDRVGNTIYF. CDR3 bases: TGTGCCAGCAGAGAGAACGACAGGGTGGGAAACACCATATATTTT.

This clone was observed a few times. The genes are TRBV30 and TRBJ2-7, with 10 positions matching TRBD2. Germline values: CDR1 GTSNPN, CDR2 SVGIG (reference sequence). The trim removed 6 bases at V and 5 bases at J, leaving 13 bases unmatched. CDR3 length equals 15 residues. The CDR3 DNA sequence: TGTGCCTGTCTCCCCGGGACTAGCGTTAGCGACGAGCAGTACTTC. Translating gives CACLPGTSVSDEQYF.

J is TRBJ2-2 and V is TRBV28; D is unresolved. There are 15 residues in the CDR3. Per germline, CDR1 MDHEN and CDR2 SYDVKM. With 3 bases removed from V and 1 base from J, the gap between germline ends came to 9 bases. DNA for the CDR3: TGTGCCAGCAGTTTTAGAGGAATGAACACCGGGGAGCTGTTTTTT. Translated: CASSFRGMNTGELFF.

V usage is TRBV7-9 and J usage is TRBJ1-6; TRBD1 agrees at 7 bases. This CDR3 is 17 amino acids long. Germline CDR1 is SEHNR and CDR2 is FQNEAQ (reference sequence). The V and J ends lost 1 base and 5 bases, in that order; junction bases with no gene match: 8. The chain's CDR3 is CASSLDLSGGDNSPLHF. The DNA for the CDR3 is TGTGCCAGCAGCTTAGATTTGTCAGGGGGTGATAATTCACCCCTCCACTTT.

The chain joins TRBV11-3 to TRBJ2-1; 14 positions agree with TRBD2. The germline V gene encodes CDR1 SGHNT and CDR2 YENEEA. With V trimmed by 4 bases and J by 7 bases, 6 bases remained unmatched. The CDR3 is 16 residues long. The CDR3: CASSSGLAGAKNEQFF. In nucleotides, the CDR3 is TGTGCCAGCAGCTCGGGACTAGCGGGAGCGAAGAATGAGCAGTTCTTC.

This clone was counted a single time. V gene TRBV19 combines with J gene TRBJ2-7, with D maybe TRBD2 (6 bases). Germline V gives CDR1 LNHDA, CDR2 SQIVND (reference sequence). With 10 bases removed from V and 5 bases from J, the gap between germline ends came to 15 bases. CDR3 length: 12 residues. CDR3 nucleotide sequence: TGTGCCACCGGGACTTTCCCCCACGAGCAGTACTTC. Amino acids: CATGTFPHEQYF.

This clone turned up a few times. The chain joins TRBV24-1 to TRBJ2-6; possible D gene TRBD1, 5 bases. V lost 3 bases, J lost 4 bases, and 15 bases lay in between. The CDR3 length is 17 residues. Germline V CDR1 and CDR2: KGHDR, SFDVKD. CDR3 sequence: CATSDPPGQKGANVLTF. In DNA, the CDR3 is TGTGCCACCAGTGATCCCCCAGGGCAAAAGGGGGCCAACGTCCTGACTTTC.

V usage is TRBV19 and J usage is TRBJ2-3, with D perhaps TRBD1 (7 bases). The CDR3 covers 16 residues. The V end lost 6 bases, the J end lost 4 bases, and 20 bases lay between the germline ends. Germline CDR1 and CDR2: LNHDA and SQIVND (reference sequence). CDR3 sequence reads: CASRAGGRFDADTQYF. The CDR3 nucleotides read TGTGCCAGTAGGGCAGGGGGGAGGTTCGACGCAGATACGCAGTATTTT.

This clone was observed a few times. V usage is TRBV14 and J usage is TRBJ1-2, with D uncertain. Germline V gene sequence: CDR1 SGHDN, CDR2 FVKESK. The length of the CDR3 is 14 residues. V was cut by 0 bases and J by 7 bases, with 12 bases left in between. For the CDR3, the DNA is TGTGCCAGCAGCCAAGATCCCTACCTTAGTGGCTACACCTTC. It specifies CASSQDPYLSGYTF.

The chain recombines TRBV11-2 with TRBJ2-7; D is unclear. V lost 4 bases and J lost 2, with 12 bases in between. CDR1 is SGHAT, CDR2 FQNNGV, per germline. The CDR3 length is 14 residues. The CDR3, as DNA: TGTGCCAGCAGCTCACTAAGAGAAGCCTACGAGCAGTACTTC. It translates to CASSSLREAYEQYF.

V and J are TRBV6-5 and TRBJ1-6; D uncertain. CDR1 and CDR2 (germline): MNHEY, SVGAGI. Trimming pared 5 bases from V and 10 bases from J, leaving 9 bases between. There are 12 residues in the CDR3. DNA of the CDR3: TGTGCCAGCAGTAGACCGGGGTCACCCCTCCACTTT. The encoded protein is CASSRPGSPLHF.

V gene TRBV27 combines with J gene TRBJ2-2; D not resolved. The germline V gene encodes CDR1 MNHEY and CDR2 SMNVEV (reference sequence). Trimming shortened V by 6 bases and J by 5 bases, and 10 bases separated the two germline ends. This CDR3 is 13 amino acids long. The CDR3 DNA is TGTGCCAGCAGGCCCGGGTGGACCGGGGAGCTGTTTTTT. This gives the protein CASRPGWTGELFF.

V gene TRBV7-3 combines with J gene TRBJ2-1, with TRBD1 identical over 10 bases. This CDR3 spans 13 amino acids. The germline gives CDR1 SGHTA, CDR2 FQGTGA. Trimming at V came to 11 bases and at J to 9 bases, leaving 10 bases not matched to a gene. The CDR3 protein is CASGGTGAGEQFF. The CDR3 nucleotides are TGTGCCTCAGGTGGGACAGGGGCAGGTGAGCAGTTCTTC.

The genes are TRBV3-1 (or the pseudogene TRBV3-2) and TRBJ2-5; weak D call: TRBD2 (6 bases). Germline loops: CDR1 LGHDT, CDR2 YNNKEL (reference sequence). This CDR3 contains 17 residues. V lost 5 bases to trimming and J lost 5 bases, with 24 bases between them. In nucleotides, the CDR3 is TGTGCCAGCAGCGGCACTAGCCTCCAAATTTTAATGGAGACCCAGTACTTC. It specifies CASSGTSLQILMETQYF.

The rearrangement links TRBV27 to TRBJ2-3; 11 nucleotides line up with TRBD1. Germline CDR1 is MNHEY and CDR2 is SMNVEV (reference sequence). The CDR3 extends over 16 amino acids. Trimming cost V 4 bases and J 2 bases; bases outside gene matches: 5. The CDR3 nucleotides read TGTGCCAGCAGTTCCGGGACAGGGGGGTTCACAGATACGCAGTATTTT. Its protein product is CASSSGTGGFTDTQYF.

V usage is TRBV11-2 and J usage is TRBJ2-2; D remains unclear. The germline CDR1 and CDR2 sequences are SGHAT and FQNNGV. V lost 0 bases and J lost 1, with 9 bases in between. The CDR3 runs to 16 residues. The CDR3 DNA is TGTGCCAGCAGCTTAGATCGACCGGGGAACACCGGGGAGCTGTTTTTT. Translation gives CASSLDRPGNTGELFF.

The rearrangement joins TRBV11-1 to TRBJ2-3; possible D gene TRBD2, 5 bases. V was shortened by 4 bases and J by 7 bases, with 9 bases between the two germline ends. The germline gives CDR1 SGHAT, CDR2 FQDESV (reference sequence). This CDR3 has 12 amino acids. CDR3 sequence: CASSSSGNTQYF. The CDR3 coding sequence is TGTGCCAGCAGCTCCTCCGGGAATACGCAGTATTTT.

CDR3 bases: TGTGCCAGCGTGGCCGCCAACACTAATTCACCCCTCCACTTT. Residues: CASVAANTNSPLHF. The genes are TRBV2 and TRBJ1-6; no clear D gene. CDR1 SNHLY and CDR2 FYNNEI come from the germline V gene. Trimming took off 8 bases at V and 6 bases at J, with 14 bases between the two ends. The CDR3 has 14 residues.

The chain couples TRBV11-1 to TRBJ2-7; 7 positions agree with TRBD1. Germline CDR1 and CDR2: SGHAT and FQDESV (reference sequence). With 3 bases clipped from V and 4 bases from J, the junction kept 3 bases outside the gene matches. This CDR3 region has 13 residues. The CDR3 nucleotides are TGTGCCAGCAGCTTTTCGGGACAGTACGAGCAGTACTTC. Its protein is CASSFSGQYEQYF. Full variable domain (remainder filled in from reference TRBV11-1 and TRBJ2-7): EAEVAQSPRYKITEKSQAVAFWCDPISGHATLYWYRQILGQGPELLVQFQDESVVDDSQLPKDRFSAERLKGVDSTLKIQPAELGDSAMYLCASSFSGQYEQYFGPGTRLTVT.